In its sample, the clone carrying this T cell receptor beta chain was seen a few times. Conversion of TCR transcripts into cDNA relied on 5'RACE template switching, which added a universal primer site and UMIs. MiXCR, run by TCRdb on the 5' RACE reads, gives a single entry per CDR3 protein. Among about 340,000 distinct CDR3 sequences listed, around 13% were seen once. This sample was taken from a study of T cells after yellow fever vaccination. The starting material was CD4+ T cells sorted from PBMCs, obtained 15 days after the yellow fever booster vaccination. This TCR was recovered from a man aged 18 to 30 who received the YFV17D yellow fever vaccine.

The CDR3: CASSPGEGKWRANVLTF. CDR3 nucleotide sequence: TGTGCCAGCAGTCCGGGGGAGGGAAAGTGGAGGGCCAACGTCCTGACTTTC. The chain joins TRBV12-3 or TRBV12-4 to TRBJ2-6; 7 bases align to TRBD2. Germline trimming cut 5 bases from V and 5 bases from J; bases unmatched to any gene: 12. The CDR3 is 17 residues long.